The 17 T cell receptor beta chains presented below share a single source sample, sequenced in a study of vaccination effects on CD4 cells after COVID-19. Culturing for around ten days preceded CD4+ T cell isolation. Assay used: immunoSEQ multiplex PCR; TCRdb lists only in-frame clones, some missing. Of approximately 47,000 clones listed, 70% to 80% are singletons. Their antigens remain unidentified. The sequencing used CD4+ T cells from PBMCs cultured without peptide, collected before COVID-19 vaccination. The receptors come from a human donor who had a prior SARS-CoV-2 infection.

The gene calls are TRBV6-6 and TRBJ2-5; TRBD2 matches at 8 bases. Per germline, CDR1 MNHNY and CDR2 SVGAGI (reference sequence). Losses at the gene ends were 7 bases for V and 6 bases for J; bases not matched to a gene: 13. This CDR3 comprises 15 residues. The CDR3 nucleotides are TGTGCCAGCATCCGTTTAGCGGGGCCGGGGAAGACCCAGTACTTC. Translated, it gives CASIRLAGPGKTQYF.

The chain joins TRBV5-1 to TRBJ2-5; D possibly uses TRBD1 or TRBD2 (5 bases each). Per the germline V gene, CDR1 is SGHRS and CDR2 is YFSETQ. The CDR3 is made up of 15 amino acids. Trimming pared 4 bases from V and 0 bases from J, leaving 13 bases between. The CDR3 DNA reads TGCGCCAGCAGCCCAGGGACGGTAGACCAAGAGACCCAGTACTTC. It is translated as CASSPGTVDQETQYF.

The chain employs TRBV19 and TRBJ1-4; TRBD1 matches at 9 bases. J was trimmed by 0 bases and V by 6 bases; bases with no gene match: 5. Germline CDR1 and CDR2: LNHDA and SQIVND (reference sequence). CDR3 length: 16 residues. The DNA of the CDR3 is TGTGCCAGTAGCCAACAGGGGGCTACAACTAATGAAAAACTGTTTTTT. It is translated as CASSQQGATTNEKLFF.

This chain uses TRBV10-3 with TRBJ2-3; 9 bases align to TRBD2. The junction had 7 bases not matched to a gene; V was cut back by 10 bases and J by 2 bases. Germline values: CDR1 ENHRY, CDR2 SYGVKD. CDR3 size: 14 residues. The CDR3 region has the DNA TGTGCCAACGGGGGCGGGGGGGACACAGATACGCAGTATTTT. Amino acids: CANGGGGDTDTQYF.

The chain is built from TRBV5-1 and TRBJ2-1; 11 nucleotides agree with TRBD2. Trimming removed 3 bases from V and 5 bases from J; junction bases left unmatched: 10. This CDR3 is 17 amino acids long. CDR1 SGHRS and CDR2 YFSETQ come from the germline V gene. The CDR3 loop reads CASSSTTGTSGNNEQFF. The CDR3, as DNA: TGCGCCAGCAGCTCAACAACCGGGACTAGCGGAAACAATGAGCAGTTCTTC. Using reference TRBV5-1 and TRBJ2-1 for the parts outside the CDR3, the full variable domain is KAGVTQTPRYLIKTRGQQVTLSCSPISGHRSVSWYQQTPGQGLQFLFEYFSETQRNKGNFPGRFSGRQFSNSRSEMNVSTLELGDSALYLCASSSTTGTSGNNEQFFGPGTRLTVL.

The V and J genes are TRBV30 and TRBJ2-5; D is undetermined. Germline values: CDR1 GTSNPN, CDR2 SVGIG (reference sequence). CDR3 length equals 16 residues. The V end lost 0 bases, the J end lost 2 bases, and 16 bases lay between the germline ends. CDR3 DNA sequence: TGTGCCTGGAGTGTACTTAGGAACAGCCTACAAGAGACCCAGTACTTC. Translation: CAWSVLRNSLQETQYF.

This chain links TRBV24-1 with TRBJ2-1; TRBD2 matches at 12 bases. Germline V CDR1 and CDR2: KGHDR, SFDVKD. The CDR3 is made up of 18 amino acids. With V trimmed by 4 bases and J by 6 bases, 12 bases remained unmatched. The CDR3 protein is CATSDPSPGLAGINEQFF. DNA of the CDR3: TGTGCCACCAGTGACCCATCGCCGGGACTAGCGGGTATCAATGAGCAGTTCTTC.

J is TRBJ2-3 and V is TRBV30; 7 nucleotides agree with TRBD2. The CDR3 is 15 residues long. Losses at the gene ends were 0 bases for V and 3 bases for J; bases not matched to a gene: 6. Germline assignment: CDR1 GTSNPN and CDR2 SVGIG (reference sequence). The CDR3 DNA reads TGTGCCTGGAGTGTCCCACGGCGGGGGACAGATACGCAGTATTTT. Its translation: CAWSVPRRGTDTQYF.

The chain couples TRBV7-8 to TRBJ1-3; 7 bases are shared with TRBD1. This CDR3 contains 20 residues. Losses at the gene ends were 1 base for V and 0 bases for J; bases not matched to a gene: 15. CDR1 and CDR2 from the germline V gene are SGHVS and FQNEAQ. CDR3 protein: CASSLVGVWGQSGSGNTIYF. The CDR3 DNA reads TGTGCCAGCAGCTTAGTGGGGGTTTGGGGACAGTCAGGCTCTGGAAACACCATATATTTT.

The chain recombines TRBV6-2 or TRBV6-3 with TRBJ2-2, with a tentative D call TRBD1 (6 bases). The CDR3 sequence is 19 residues long. Germline assignment: CDR1 MNHEY and CDR2 SVGEGT. Trimming removed 2 bases from V and 0 bases from J, with 19 bases in between. This CDR3 reads CASSYIRPRQDANTGELFF. CDR3 bases: TGTGCCAGCAGTTACATCCGTCCGCGACAGGACGCGAACACCGGGGAGCTGTTTTTT.

The rearrangement joins TRBV7-8 to TRBJ2-4; TRBD2 matches 8 bases. The germline CDR1 and CDR2 sequences are SGHVS and FQNEAQ. The CDR3 consists of 15 residues. Trimming cost V 10 bases and J 9 bases; bases outside gene matches: 17. The CDR3 bases are TGTGCCACCACCCCAAGAGCGGGAGAAGGGGGCATTCAGTACTTC. Residues: CATTPRAGEGGIQYF.

This chain links TRBV9 with TRBJ1-6, with D possibly being TRBD1 (5 bases). V gave up 2 bases and J gave up 6 bases, with 21 bases separating them. The CDR3 length is 18 residues. The germline V gene encodes CDR1 SGDLS and CDR2 YYNGEE. CDR3 residues: CASSVDGGVNLGNSPLHF. CDR3 coding DNA: TGTGCCAGCAGCGTGGATGGAGGGGTCAACCTGGGTAATTCACCCCTCCACTTT.

The V and J genes are TRBV5-6 and TRBJ2-7; no reliable D call. Per the germline V gene, CDR1 is SGHDT and CDR2 is YYEEEE. This CDR3 has 16 amino acids. The V gene lost 0 bases and the J gene lost 0 bases, with 13 bases spanning the gap. CDR3 region: CASSLGLNPSSYEQYF. CDR3 DNA sequence: TGTGCCAGCAGCTTGGGGTTGAACCCTAGCTCCTACGAGCAGTACTTC.

As for this clone: A junction boundary mismatches the germline segment, possibly from a read error. The V gene is TRBV7-7, the J gene TRBJ1-1; D is unresolved. Per the germline V gene, CDR1 is SSHAT and CDR2 is FNYEAQ (reference sequence). The CDR3 sequence is 13 residues long. The CDR3 DNA reads as TGTGCTAGCAGCTTACGGTTGAACACTGAAGCTTTCTTT. Amino acids: CASSLRLNTEAFF.

The V call is TRBV2, the J call TRBJ1-4; D gene unclear. This CDR3 comprises 14 residues. Germline assignment: CDR1 SNHLY and CDR2 FYNNEI. Trimming removed 3 bases from V and 5 bases from J, with 10 bases in between. Here the CDR3 reads CASSEASLNEKLFF. The DNA for the CDR3 is TGTGCCAGCAGTGAGGCGTCTCTAAATGAAAAACTGTTTTTT. Full variable domain (remainder filled in from reference TRBV2 and TRBJ1-4): EPEVTQTPSHQVTQMGQEVILRCVPISNHLYFYWYRQILGQKVEFLVSFYNNEISEKSEIFDDQFSVERPDGSNFTLKIRSTKLEDSAMYFCASSEASLNEKLFFGSGTQLSVL.

This clone was seen only a few times. The chain uses TRBV12-5 and TRBJ2-1; D is perhaps TRBD1 (5 bases). Germline CDR1 is LGHNT and CDR2 is FRNRAP. CDR3 size: 16 residues. V was shortened by 4 bases and J by 6 bases, with 19 bases between the two germline ends. In nucleotides, the CDR3 is TGTGCTAGTGGTTCCCCGTCAGGGATCTCGACCAATGAGCAGTTCTTC. Residues: CASGSPSGISTNEQFF.

The chain employs TRBV15 and TRBJ2-7; perhaps TRBD1 as D (5 bases). The CDR3 consists of 16 residues. CDR1 LNHNV and CDR2 YYDKDF come from the germline V gene (reference sequence). Trimming pared 0 bases from V and 6 bases from J, leaving 18 bases between. CDR3 sequence: CATSRDRVLERGEQYF. DNA of the CDR3: TGTGCCACCAGCAGAGATAGGGTACTCGAAAGGGGCGAGCAGTACTTC.